These T cell receptor beta chains were read from a single sample in a study of response to subunit inactivated influenza vaccine. MiXCR, run by TCRdb on the RT-PCR reads, gives a single entry per CDR3 protein. Counted here are approximately 530,000 distinct CDR3 sequences, under 9% occurring once; the ten biggest clones make up 13%. Sequenced material: PBMCs from blood, taken around 2 years after vaccination. All receptors come from a man aged 50-75 years who received an inactivated influenza vaccine. Each CDR3 is given with its conserved first and last residue. A D gene is named only where the DNA matches it firmly. Not every row has a clone size; where given, it reads once, few, many or a size class.

>TRBJ2-2|TRBV20-1|.|.
TGCAGTGCTAGACGTACGGACACCGGGGAGCTGTTTTTT
CSARRTDTGELFF
>TRBJ2-1|TRBV20-1|many|.
TGCAGTGCTGGCCCAGACAACAATGAGCAGTTCTTC
CSAGPDNNEQFF
>TRBJ2-3|TRBV6-1|few|.
TGTGCCAGCAGCGAAATGGGGTTGAGGACAGATACGCAGTATTTT
CASSEMGLRTDTQYF
>TRBJ2-1|TRBV5-5|few|.
TGTGCCAGCAGCTTGTTGGGTGACAACTCGGTTGGTGAGCAGTTCTTC
CASSLLGDNSVGEQFF
>TRBJ1-1|TRBV5-1|few|.
TGCGCCAGCAGCTTGGAATATCCGGGGGACGCTGAAGCTTTCTTT
CASSLEYPGDAEAFF
>TRBJ1-1|TRBV7-2|.|.
TGTGCCAGCAGCTTAGATTCCTCCTACACTGAAGCTTTCTTT
CASSLDSSYTEAFF
>TRBJ1-6|TRBV28|many|.
TGTGCCAGCAGTTCAGGGGCTTCACCCCTCCACTTT
CASSSGASPLHF
>TRBJ2-1|TRBV12-5|few|.
TGTGCTAGTGGTTTGCCTTCGAGGGGCAATGAGCAGTTCTTC
CASGLPSRGNEQFF
>TRBJ1-5|TRBV5-1|.|TRBD1
TGCGCCAGCAGCCCTGGACAGGGCCATCAGCCCCAGCATTTT
CASSPGQGHQPQHF
>TRBJ2-1|TRBV28|many|TRBD2
TGTGCCAGCAGTGAACCTAGCGGGCCGTCCTACAATGAGCAGTTCTTC
CASSEPSGPSYNEQFF
>TRBJ2-1|TRBV7-2|many|TRBD2
TGTGCCAGCAGCTTAGTGGCGGGGGGGCACAATGAGCAGTTCTTC
CASSLVAGGHNEQFF
>TRBJ2-7|TRBV3-1|many|TRBD2
TGTGCCAGCAGCCATCGGGGGACTAGCGGCTCCTACGAGCAGTACTTC
CASSHRGTSGSYEQYF
>TRBJ2-7|TRBV28|.|.
TGTGCCAGCCGCCACTATGACAACGAGCAGTACTTC
CASRHYDNEQYF
>TRBJ1-2|TRBV19|few|TRBD1
TGTGCCAGTAGACCACCGGACAGGGCCCATGGCTACACCTTC
CASRPPDRAHGYTF
>TRBJ2-7|TRBV28|few|.
TGTGCCAGCAGGACACCGTCGGGCAACTCCTACGAGCAGTACTTC
CASRTPSGNSYEQYF
>TRBJ1-3|TRBV7-8|many|.
TGTGCCAGCAGCTGGGGACAAAACTCTGGAAACACCATATATTTT
CASSWGQNSGNTIYF
>TRBJ1-2|TRBV4-1|.|.
TGCGCCAGCAGCCAAGAACACATAGGAGCCGGCTACACCTTC
CASSQEHIGAGYTF
>TRBJ2-1|TRBV5-1|few|TRBD2
TGCGCCAGCAGCTTGGAGGGCGGGAGAGTGGGTGAGCAGTTCTTC
CASSLEGGRVGEQFF
>TRBJ2-6|TRBV12-3/TRBV12-4|.|.
TGTGCCAGCAGGCGACTAGGTCTCTCCTCTGGGGCCAACGTCCTGACTTTC
CASRRLGLSSGANVLTF
>TRBJ1-2|TRBV6-1|.|.
TGTGCCAGCAGTGAAGTCGGGGATCGGGGCTACACCTTC
CASSEVGDRGYTF
>TRBJ2-7|TRBV29-1|.|.
TGCAGCGTTGTAGGAACTTACTACGAGCAGTACTTC
CSVVGTYYEQYF
>TRBJ2-1|TRBV10-3|.|.
TGTGCCATCAGCTCCGGGACAAACTACAATGAGCAGTTCTTC
CAISSGTNYNEQFF
>TRBJ2-4|TRBV28|few|TRBD1
TGTGCCAGCAGTCCCCCCGGGAACAGGGGGACGAACATTCAGTACTTC
CASSPPGNRGTNIQYF
>TRBJ2-1|TRBV7-2|many|.
TGTGCCAGCAGCTTATTTACCGGACCTAATGAGCAGTTCTTC
CASSLFTGPNEQFF
>TRBJ2-7|TRBV7-2|few|.
TGTGCCAGCAGCTTAGTGAGCGTCGGAGAATACGAGCAGTACTTC
CASSLVSVGEYEQYF
>TRBJ2-7|TRBV20-1|few|.
TGCAGTGCTGGAAGTAGAGACTTTTCCTACGAGCAGTACTTC
CSAGSRDFSYEQYF
>TRBJ2-5|TRBV20-1|.|.
TGCAGTGCCGATCGGACACGGAGGAGTCAAGAGACCCAGTACTTC
CSADRTRRSQETQYF
>TRBJ2-2|TRBV20-1|many|TRBD1
TGCAGTGCTAGACCAGGGGGCACCGGGGAGCTGTTTTTT
CSARPGGTGELFF
>TRBJ1-2|TRBV5-1|.|TRBD1
TGCGCCAGCAGCCGCGCAGGGGGGTCAAACTATGGCTACACCTTC
CASSRAGGSNYGYTF
>TRBJ2-1|TRBV12-3/TRBV12-4|few|TRBD2
TGTGCCAGCAGTTGGGGGGGACTAGCTTACAATGAGCAGTTCTTC
CASSWGGLAYNEQFF
>TRBJ2-1|TRBV5-1|many|TRBD1
TGCGCCAGCAGCCCCTGGACAGGGGGGATATACAATGAGCAGTTCTTC
CASSPWTGGIYNEQFF
>TRBJ2-7|TRBV7-9|few|.
TGTGCCAGCAGCCCGGAGGTGGGTCGCCACGAGCAGTACTTC
CASSPEVGRHEQYF
>TRBJ1-2|TRBV29-1|few|.
TGCAGCGTTGAAGTTCAACAGGGATTGGGCGGCTACACCTTC
CSVEVQQGLGGYTF
>TRBJ2-1|TRBV20-1|few|TRBD1
TGCAGTGCTAGAGATGGGAGACAGGGTAACAATGAGCAGTTCTTC
CSARDGRQGNNEQFF
>TRBJ2-7|TRBV29-1|.|.
TGCAGCGTTGAGGGTTGGGGGAGCTCCTACGAGCAGTACTTC
CSVEGWGSSYEQYF
>TRBJ2-7|TRBV4-3|few|TRBD2
TGCGCCAGCAGCTTCCTTTCTAGCGGGGATTCCTCCTACGAGCAGTACTTC
CASSFLSSGDSSYEQYF
>TRBJ2-1|TRBV4-2|many|.
TGTGCCAGCAGCCAGACTATCTCGAGGGCCTACAATGAGCAGTTCTTC
CASSQTISRAYNEQFF
>TRBJ2-6|TRBV3-1|few|.
TGTGCCAGCAGCCAAGACACCTCTGGGGCCAACGTCCTGACTTTC
CASSQDTSGANVLTF
>TRBJ1-4|TRBV28|many|.
TGTGCCAGCAGTTTATGGAAGAGCTCCACTAATGAAAAACTGTTTTTT
CASSLWKSSTNEKLFF
>TRBJ2-7|TRBV20-1|few|.
TGCAGTGCTTGGGACCTCAGGGGATACGAGCAGTACTTC
CSAWDLRGYEQYF
>TRBJ2-7|TRBV2|many|.
TGTGCCAGCAGGTTCCGGGACAACTCCTACGAGCAGTACTTC
CASRFRDNSYEQYF
>TRBJ2-2|TRBV4-1|.|.
TGCGCCAGCAGCCGTGGGGTCGCCACCGGGGAGCTGTTTTTT
CASSRGVATGELFF
>TRBJ2-1|TRBV6-2/TRBV6-3|few|.
TGTGCCAGCAGTTTCCTACCCGGAAGCAGTACCTCCTACAATGAGCAGTTCTTC
CASSFLPGSSTSYNEQFF
>TRBJ1-4|TRBV20-1|.|TRBD1
TGCAGTGCTAGAGATACAGGGGGCATGAATGAAAAACTGTTTTTT
CSARDTGGMNEKLFF
>TRBJ2-1|TRBV20-1|few|.
TGCAGTGCTAGAGTCTTCCTTGCGGGTGAGCAGTTCTTC
CSARVFLAGEQFF
>TRBJ2-1|TRBV2|few|.
TGTGCCAGCAGTGAATTTTTACTAGCCTCCTACAATGAGCAGTTCTTC
CASSEFLLASYNEQFF
>TRBJ2-2|TRBV6-1|few|.
TGTGCCAGCAGCAGGGAGTTGGGTTGGACCGGGGAGCTGTTTTTT
CASSRELGWTGELFF
>TRBJ1-1|TRBV5-1|.|.
TGCGCCAGCAGCTTGCAGGGGCTCGGGGAGATTGAAGCTTTCTTT
CASSLQGLGEIEAFF
>TRBJ2-1|TRBV25-1|.|.
TGTGCCAGCGGACCGACAACTTCCTACAATGAGCAGTTCTTC
CASGPTTSYNEQFF
>TRBJ2-7|TRBV3-1|.|.
TGTGCCAGCAGCCAAGACATCGGGATGTACGAGCAGTACTTC
CASSQDIGMYEQYF
>TRBJ1-2|TRBV20-1|.|TRBD1
TGCAGTGCTTTAGGACAGGGGGCATTTAACTATGGCTACACCTTC
CSALGQGAFNYGYTF